This T cell receptor (beta chain) was recorded in a study of blood T cell repertoires in COVID-19. Germline V gene data show CDR1 as MDHEN and CDR2 as SYDVKM. V lost 1 base, J lost 4 bases, and 5 bases lay in between. The CDR3 is 12 amino acids. The repertoire was sequenced with immunoSEQ multiplex PCR; TCRdb's copy has only in-frame clones and lacks some. The table includes roughly 130,000 clones, around three quarters detected once. This chain links TRBV28 with TRBJ2-7, with D uncertain. The sequenced sample consisted of peripheral blood. This sequence was found in a man in his 60s with active or convalescent COVID-19. The CDR3 nucleotides are TGTGCCAGCAGTTTATATCCTTACGAGCAGTACTTC. Its protein is CASSLYPYEQYF.